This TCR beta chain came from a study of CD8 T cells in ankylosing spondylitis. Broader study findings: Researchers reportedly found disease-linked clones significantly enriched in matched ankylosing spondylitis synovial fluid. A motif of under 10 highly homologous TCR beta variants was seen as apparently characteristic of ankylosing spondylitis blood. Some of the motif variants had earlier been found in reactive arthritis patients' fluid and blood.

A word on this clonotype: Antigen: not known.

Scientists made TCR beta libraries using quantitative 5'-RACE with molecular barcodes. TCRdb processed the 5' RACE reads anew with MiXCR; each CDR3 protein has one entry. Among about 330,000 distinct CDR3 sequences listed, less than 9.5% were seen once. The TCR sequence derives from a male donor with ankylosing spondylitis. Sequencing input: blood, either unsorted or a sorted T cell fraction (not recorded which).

CDR3: CASSTTRGTEAFF. In DNA, the CDR3 is TGTGCCAGTAGTACCACCCGAGGGACTGAAGCTTTCTTT. The V and J genes are TRBV19 and TRBJ1-1; D remains unclear. V was trimmed by 4 bases and J by 5 bases, leaving 11 bases between them. This CDR3 region has 13 residues. The germline gives CDR1 LNHDA, CDR2 SQIVND (reference sequence).